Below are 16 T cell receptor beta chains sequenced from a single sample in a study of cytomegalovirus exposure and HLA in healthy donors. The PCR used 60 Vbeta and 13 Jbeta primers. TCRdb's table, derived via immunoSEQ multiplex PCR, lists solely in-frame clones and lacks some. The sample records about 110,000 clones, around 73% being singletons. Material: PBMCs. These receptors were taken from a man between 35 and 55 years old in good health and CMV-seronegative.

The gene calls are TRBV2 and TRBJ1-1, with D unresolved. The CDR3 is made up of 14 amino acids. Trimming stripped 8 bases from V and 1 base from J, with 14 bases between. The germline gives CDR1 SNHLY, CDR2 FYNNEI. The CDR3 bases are TGTGCCAGCTTAGCGAGCCAGCCGAACACTGAAGCTTTCTTT. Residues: CASLASQPNTEAFF.

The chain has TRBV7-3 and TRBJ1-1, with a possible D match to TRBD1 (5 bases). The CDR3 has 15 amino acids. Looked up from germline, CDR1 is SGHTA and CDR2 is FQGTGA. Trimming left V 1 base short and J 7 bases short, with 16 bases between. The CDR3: CASSLSPGQGIEAFF. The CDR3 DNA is TGTGCCAGCAGCTTAAGCCCAGGGCAGGGAATTGAAGCTTTCTTT.

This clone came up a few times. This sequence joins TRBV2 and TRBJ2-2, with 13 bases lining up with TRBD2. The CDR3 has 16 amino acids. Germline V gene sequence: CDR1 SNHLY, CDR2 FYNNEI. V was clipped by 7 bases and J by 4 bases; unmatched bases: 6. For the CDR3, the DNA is TGTGCCAGCAAGAGAGGACTAGCGGGGGCCACCGGGGAGCTGTTTTTT. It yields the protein CASKRGLAGATGELFF.

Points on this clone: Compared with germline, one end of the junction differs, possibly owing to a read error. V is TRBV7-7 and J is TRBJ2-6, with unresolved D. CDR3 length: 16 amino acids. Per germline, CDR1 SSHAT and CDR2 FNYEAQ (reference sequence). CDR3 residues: CASSPGRGSGANVLTF. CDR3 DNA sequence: TGTGCTAGCAGCCCAGGTCGTGGCTCTGGGGCCAACGTCCTGACTTTC. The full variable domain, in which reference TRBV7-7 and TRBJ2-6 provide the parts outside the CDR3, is GAGVSQSPRYKVTKRGQDVTLRCDPISSHATLYWYQQALGQGPEFLTYFNYEAQPDKSGLPSDRFSAERPEGSISTLTIQRTEQRDSAMYRCASSPGRGSGANVLTFGAGSRLTVL.

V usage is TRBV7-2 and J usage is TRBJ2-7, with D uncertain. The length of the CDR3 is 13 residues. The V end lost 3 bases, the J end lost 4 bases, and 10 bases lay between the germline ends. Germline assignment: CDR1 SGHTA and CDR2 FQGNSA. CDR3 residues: CASSFDHKYEQYF. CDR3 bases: TGTGCCAGCAGCTTTGATCACAAATACGAGCAGTACTTC.

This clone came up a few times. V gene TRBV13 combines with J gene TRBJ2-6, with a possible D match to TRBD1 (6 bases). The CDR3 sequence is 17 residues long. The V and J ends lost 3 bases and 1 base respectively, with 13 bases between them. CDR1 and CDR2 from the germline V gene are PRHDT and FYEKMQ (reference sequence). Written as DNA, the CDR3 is TGTGCCAGCAGCTTGGGACACCTAGGTTCTGGGGCCAACGTCCTGACTTTC. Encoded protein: CASSLGHLGSGANVLTF.

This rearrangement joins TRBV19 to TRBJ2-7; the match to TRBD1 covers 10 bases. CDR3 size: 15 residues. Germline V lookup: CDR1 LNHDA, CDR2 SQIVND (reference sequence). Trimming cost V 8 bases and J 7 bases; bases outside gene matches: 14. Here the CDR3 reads CASSSLGTGAGEQYF. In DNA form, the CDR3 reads TGTGCCAGTTCTTCCCTAGGGACAGGGGCGGGGGAGCAGTACTTC. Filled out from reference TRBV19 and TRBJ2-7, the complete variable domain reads DGGITQSPKYLFRKEGQNVTLSCEQNLNHDAMYWYRQDPGQGLRLIYYSQIVNDFQKGDIAEGYSVSREKKESFPLTVTSAQKNPTAFYLCASSSLGTGAGEQYFGPGTRLTVT.

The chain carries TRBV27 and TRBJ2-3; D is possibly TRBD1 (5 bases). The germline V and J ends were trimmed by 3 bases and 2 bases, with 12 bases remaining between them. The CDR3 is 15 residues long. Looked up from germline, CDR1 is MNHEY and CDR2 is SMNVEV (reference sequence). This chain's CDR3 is CASSFDDSYTDTQYF. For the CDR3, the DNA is TGTGCCAGCAGTTTCGACGACAGCTACACAGATACGCAGTATTTT.

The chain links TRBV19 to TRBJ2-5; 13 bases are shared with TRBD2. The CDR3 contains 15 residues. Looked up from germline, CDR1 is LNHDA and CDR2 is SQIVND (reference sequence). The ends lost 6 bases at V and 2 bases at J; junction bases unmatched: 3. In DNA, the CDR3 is TGTGCCAGTAGCCTGACTAGCGGGGGGCAAGAGACCCAGTACTTC. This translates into CASSLTSGGQETQYF.

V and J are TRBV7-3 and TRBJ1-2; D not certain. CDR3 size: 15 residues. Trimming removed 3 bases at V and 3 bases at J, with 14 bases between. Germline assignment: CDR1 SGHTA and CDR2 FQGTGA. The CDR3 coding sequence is TGTGCCAGCAGCTTGGGTAACGGCGGGGACTATGGCTACACCTTC. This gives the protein CASSLGNGGDYGYTF.

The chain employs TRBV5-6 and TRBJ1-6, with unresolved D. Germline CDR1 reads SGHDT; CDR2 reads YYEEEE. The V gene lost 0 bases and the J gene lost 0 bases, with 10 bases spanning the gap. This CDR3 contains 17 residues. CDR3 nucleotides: TGTGCCAGCAGCTTGGACGGTAGAGACTCCTATAATTCACCCCTCCACTTT. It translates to CASSLDGRDSYNSPLHF.

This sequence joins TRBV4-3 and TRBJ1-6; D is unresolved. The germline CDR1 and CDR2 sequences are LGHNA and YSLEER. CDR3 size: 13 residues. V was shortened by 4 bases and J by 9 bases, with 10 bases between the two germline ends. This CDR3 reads CASSLRGFSPLHF. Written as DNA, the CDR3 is TGCGCCAGCAGCCTTCGGGGATTTTCACCCCTCCACTTT.

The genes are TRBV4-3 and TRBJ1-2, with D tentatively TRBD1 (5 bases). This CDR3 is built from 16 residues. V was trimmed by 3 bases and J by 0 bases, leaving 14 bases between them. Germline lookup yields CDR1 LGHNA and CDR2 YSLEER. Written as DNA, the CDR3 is TGCGCCAGCAGCCACAAATTCGGGACTACTAACTATGGCTACACCTTC. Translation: CASSHKFGTTNYGYTF.

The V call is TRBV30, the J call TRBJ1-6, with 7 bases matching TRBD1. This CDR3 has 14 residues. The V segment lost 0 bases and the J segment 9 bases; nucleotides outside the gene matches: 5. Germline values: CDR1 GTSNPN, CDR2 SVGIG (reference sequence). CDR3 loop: CAWSVQTGVSPLHF. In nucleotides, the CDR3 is TGTGCCTGGAGTGTACAAACAGGGGTTTCACCCCTCCACTTT.

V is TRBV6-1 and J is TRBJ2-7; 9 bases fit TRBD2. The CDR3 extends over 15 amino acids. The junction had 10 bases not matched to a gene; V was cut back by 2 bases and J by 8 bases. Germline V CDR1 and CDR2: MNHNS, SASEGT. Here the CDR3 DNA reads TGTGCCAGCAGTGAAATAGCGGGGGCCACCCCCCAGCAGTACTTC. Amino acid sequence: CASSEIAGATPQQYF.

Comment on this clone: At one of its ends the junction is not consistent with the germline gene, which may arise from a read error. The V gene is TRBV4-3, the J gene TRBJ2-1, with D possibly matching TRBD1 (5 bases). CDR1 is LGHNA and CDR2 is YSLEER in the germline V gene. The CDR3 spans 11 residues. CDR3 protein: CASSQVGPPVF. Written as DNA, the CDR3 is TGCGCCAGCAGCCAAGTGGGGCCTCCCGTCTTC.